This T cell receptor beta chain was sequenced in a study of T-cell memory formation after mild COVID-19. General study results and limits: Clones contracting across day 15 to 85 had a balanced CD4/CD8 profile; later expanding clones leaned CD4+. Among CD4+ contracting clones, most were CM and EM, and CD8+ ones EMRA.

Notes on this clonotype: Its matching antigen is unknown.

TCRdb itself ran the 5' RACE reads through MiXCR, one entry per CDR3 protein. The sample has 100,000 to 150,000 distinct CDR3 sequences; 15% to 20% are singletons. The sequenced sample consisted of PBMCs or a T cell subset sorted from them (not recorded which). The TCR originated in a man younger than 35 who had mild COVID-19 (a few samples of this study predate the infection). Cell type and time point are not known.

CDR3 loop: CASSLSVGTNTEAFF. DNA for the CDR3: TGCGCCAGCAGCTTGTCTGTCGGAACGAACACTGAAGCTTTCTTT. This chain uses TRBV5-1 with TRBJ1-1; D gene uncertain. Trimming stripped 1 base from V and 1 base from J, with 11 bases between. Germline assignment: CDR1 SGHRS and CDR2 YFSETQ. This CDR3 region has 15 residues.